The 20 T cell receptor beta chains given below trace back to one sample, sequenced in a study of T cell responses to AZD1222 COVID-19 vaccine. The table came from immunoSEQ multiplex PCR; TCRdb's copy has only in-frame clones and leaves some out. The table records around 50,000 clones, about 86% of them present only once. Source: peripheral blood, taken 28 days after the second AZD1222 dose. The receptor set was obtained from an adult who received the AZD1222 COVID-19 vaccine.

This rearrangement joins TRBV3-1 (or the pseudogene TRBV3-2) to TRBJ2-1; D might be TRBD1 (6 bases). V gave up 4 bases and J gave up 6 bases, with 13 bases separating them. The germline V gene has CDR1 LGHDT and CDR2 YNNKEL (reference sequence). The CDR3 has 14 amino acids. The CDR3 is CASSPQGLINEQFF. The DNA for the CDR3 is TGTGCCAGCAGCCCACAGGGCCTGATCAATGAGCAGTTCTTC.

V usage is TRBV19 and J usage is TRBJ2-1, with 11 positions matching TRBD2. The CDR3 extends over 18 amino acids. J lost 4 bases, V lost 0 bases, and 8 bases had no gene match. CDR1 is LNHDA, CDR2 SQIVND, per germline (reference sequence). The CDR3 sequence is CASSIDWASGRRYNEQFF. The CDR3 DNA is TGTGCCAGTAGTATAGATTGGGCTAGCGGGAGGCGGTACAATGAGCAGTTCTTC.

The V call is TRBV7-3, the J call TRBJ2-1, with 13 bases aligning to TRBD2. CDR3 length: 15 amino acids. The ends lost 4 bases at V and 7 bases at J; junction bases unmatched: 4. Germline-derived CDR1 and CDR2 are SGHTA and FQGTGA. For the CDR3, the DNA is TGTGCCAGCAGCTGGACTAGCGGGAGAGGGAATGAGCAGTTCTTC. Protein product: CASSWTSGRGNEQFF.

This clone was detected only once. The rearrangement joins TRBV19 to TRBJ2-1, with a weak D call TRBD1 (7 bases). The V end lost 1 base, the J end lost 16 bases, and 17 bases lay between the germline ends. Germline CDR1 reads LNHDA; CDR2 reads SQIVND (reference sequence). The CDR3 sequence is 13 residues long. This CDR3 reads CASSIGGDSRQFF. CDR3 coding DNA: TGTGCCAGTAGTATAGGGGGGGACAGTCGGCAATTCTTC.

The V and J genes are TRBV28 and TRBJ2-7, with D unclear. The CDR3 totals 17 residues. The V gene lost 5 bases and the J gene lost 5 bases, with 25 bases spanning the gap. The V gene's germline CDR1 is MDHEN and CDR2 SYDVKM. CDR3: CASSPLLTTPRTNEQYF. The DNA of the CDR3 is TGTGCCAGCAGTCCATTACTCACAACCCCCCGGACCAACGAGCAGTACTTC.

The rearrangement links TRBV19 to TRBJ2-5; no clear D gene. The CDR3 is made up of 13 amino acids. Germline V CDR1 and CDR2: LNHDA, SQIVND (reference sequence). The V and J ends lost 4 bases and 2 bases respectively, with 8 bases between them. CDR3 loop: CASSTSAQETQYF. The CDR3 DNA follows: TGTGCCAGTAGTACCTCGGCGCAAGAGACCCAGTACTTC.

This chain links TRBV7-6 with TRBJ2-2; D ambiguous. The V gene's germline CDR1 is SGHVS and CDR2 FNYEAQ. V was cut by 5 bases and J by 0 bases, with 16 bases left in between. CDR3 length: 17 residues. The CDR3 region is CASSPQMGNPNTGELFF. CDR3 bases: TGTGCCAGCAGCCCACAGATGGGGAACCCGAACACCGGGGAGCTGTTTTTT.

The rearrangement uses TRBV2 and TRBJ1-1, with D uncertain. This CDR3 has 13 residues. Germline V gives CDR1 SNHLY, CDR2 FYNNEI. Trimming removed 3 bases at V and 1 base at J, with 6 bases between. The CDR3 sequence: CASSEERNTEAFF. The DNA of the CDR3 is TGTGCCAGCAGTGAGGAGAGGAACACTGAAGCTTTCTTT.

The genes are TRBV10-3 and TRBJ2-7, with TRBD1 identical over 7 bases. Germline assignment: CDR1 ENHRY and CDR2 SYGVKD. CDR3 length: 15 amino acids. V trimming: 4 bases; J trimming: 1 base; junction bases outside the gene matches: 7. CDR3 loop: CAISVTAGGSYEQYF. The CDR3 nucleotides read TGTGCCATCAGTGTAACGGCAGGGGGTTCCTACGAGCAGTACTTC.

This rearrangement joins TRBV6-5 to TRBJ2-5; TRBD2 matches at 8 bases. Unmatched junction bases numbered 7, after V lost 5 bases and J lost 5 bases. Looked up from germline, CDR1 is MNHEY and CDR2 is SVGAGI. This CDR3 contains 14 residues. The CDR3 region has the DNA TGTGCCAGCAGTCCAGCGGGAGCGACTGAGACCCAGTACTTC. Residues: CASSPAGATETQYF.

The CDR3 loop reads CASSNNRGPYTF. In DNA, the CDR3 is TGTGCCAGCAGCAATAACAGGGGGCCCTACACCTTC. This rearrangement joins TRBV7-9 to TRBJ1-2; TRBD1 matches at 9 bases. Losses at the gene ends were 5 bases for V and 10 bases for J; bases not matched to a gene: 5. Germline CDR1 and CDR2: SEHNR and FQNEAQ (reference sequence). The CDR3 consists of 12 residues.

The genes are TRBV27 and TRBJ2-2; D assignment may be TRBD1 or TRBD2 (5 bases each). Germline V gene lookup returns CDR1 MNHEY and CDR2 SMNVEV (reference sequence). CDR3 length: 16 amino acids. V was pared by 5 bases and J by 5 bases, with 18 bases between. CDR3 bases: TGTGCCAGCAGTGACCGGGACCACGGCGGGACCGGGGAGCTGTTTTTT. Translation gives CASSDRDHGGTGELFF.

The chain employs TRBV6-5 and TRBJ2-7, with D possibly TRBD1 on 6 matching bases. Germline V gives CDR1 MNHEY, CDR2 SVGAGI. The CDR3 runs to 14 residues. V was cut by 2 bases and J by 1 base, with 9 bases left in between. The CDR3 DNA is TGTGCCAGCAGTTACGGCAGGGGTTCCTACGAGCAGTACTTC. Translating it yields CASSYGRGSYEQYF.

The V gene is TRBV5-1, the J gene TRBJ1-1; D might be TRBD1 (6 bases). V lost 4 bases and J lost 11, with 18 bases in between. Germline values: CDR1 SGHRS, CDR2 YFSETQ. The CDR3 totals 13 residues. The CDR3 DNA is TGCGCCAGCAGCCCGGACAGAGCTCTGGGGGCTTTCTTT. It is translated as CASSPDRALGAFF.

The chain recombines TRBV19 with TRBJ1-1; perhaps TRBD1 as D (5 bases). The germline gives CDR1 LNHDA, CDR2 SQIVND (reference sequence). CDR3 length: 16 residues. The germline V and J ends were trimmed by 5 bases and 0 bases, with 16 bases remaining between them. The CDR3 region is CASSRPGMGMNTEAFF. The CDR3 DNA reads as TGTGCCAGTAGTCGACCAGGGATGGGGATGAACACTGAAGCTTTCTTT.

This chain uses TRBV28 with TRBJ1-2; D gene uncertain. From germline, CDR1 is MDHEN and CDR2 SYDVKM. The V gene lost 2 bases and the J gene lost 3 bases, with 7 bases spanning the gap. This CDR3 region has 13 residues. CDR3: CASSLGVDYGYTF. CDR3 coding DNA: TGTGCCAGCAGTTTAGGGGTCGACTATGGCTACACCTTC.

This chain joins TRBV5-5 and TRBJ1-2, with no clear D. The germline gives CDR1 SGHKS, CDR2 YYEKEE (reference sequence). The V gene lost 0 bases and the J gene lost 3 bases, with 12 bases spanning the gap. This CDR3 comprises 15 residues. The CDR3, as DNA: TGTGCCAGCAGCTTGGCCTCGGCAGGAGACTATGGCTACACCTTC. This codes for CASSLASAGDYGYTF.

This clone was found a few times. CDR3 protein: CARSPSGSSYNEQFF. CDR3 nucleotide sequence: TGTGCCAGAAGCCCTAGCGGGAGCTCCTACAATGAGCAGTTCTTC. This sequence joins TRBV5-3 and TRBJ2-1; TRBD2 agrees at 10 bases. TRBV5-3 is an ORF for which the function is uncertain. The CDR3 sequence is 15 residues long. V shed 4 bases and J 0 bases; nucleotides not matched to a gene: 1.

The CDR3 region is CASSLAGRRSGNTIYF. The CDR3 nucleotides are TGTGCCAGCAGCTTGGCAGGACGGCGCTCTGGAAACACCATATATTTT. The chain combines TRBV5-4 with TRBJ1-3; no definite D call. This CDR3 has 16 residues. Trimming removed 0 bases from V and 0 bases from J, with 10 bases in between. Per the germline V gene, CDR1 is SGHNT and CDR2 is YYREEE (reference sequence).

V and J are TRBV5-1 and TRBJ2-7, with D maybe TRBD1 (8 bases). Per germline, CDR1 SGHRS and CDR2 YFSETQ. The CDR3 sequence is 15 residues long. Trimming removed 3 bases from V and 3 bases from J, with 16 bases in between. CDR3 protein: CASSSNRGGGYEQYF. The CDR3 DNA sequence: TGCGCCAGCAGCTCAAACAGGGGGGGTGGCTACGAGCAGTACTTC.